The rows below give T cell receptor beta chains drawn from one sample of a study of CD8+ T cells in alopecia areata. Profiling relied on immunoSEQ multiplex PCR, and the TCRdb table lists in-frame clones only, not all of them. This table has about 210,000 clones, roughly 44% appearing once. The input for sequencing was CD4+ T cells sorted from blood, taken at approximately week 39, from a patient treated with tofacitinib. These receptors were collected from a human donor with alopecia areata. The CDR3 runs from the conserved cysteine through the conserved F or W. D genes are given only for firm matches. Size is stated for part of the rows, as once, few or many counts, or as a class when the clone is expanded.

v_call	j_call	clone_size	d_call	cdr3_nt	cdr3_aa
TRBV5-1	TRBJ2-5	NA	NA	TGCGCCAGCAGCATCAGATCGGGCCAAGAGACCCAGTACTTC	CASSIRSGQETQYF
TRBV25-1	TRBJ2-2	NA	NA	TGTGCCAGCAGCGGATGGAGAGACAACACCGGGGAGCTGTTTTTT	CASSGWRDNTGELFF
TRBV2	TRBJ2-7	once	NA	TGTGCCAGCAGTGTCGGCTCCTACGAGCAGTACTTC	CASSVGSYEQYF
TRBV18	TRBJ2-1	few	NA	TGTGCCAGCTCACCACAGCGAAATGAGCAGTTCTTC	CASSPQRNEQFF
TRBV27	TRBJ2-1	few	TRBD2	TGTGCCAGCACTCGGACTAGCGGGAGGTTGGATGAGCAGTTCTTC	CASTRTSGRLDEQFF
TRBV7-2	TRBJ2-7	NA	TRBD2	TGTGCCAGCAGCGGGAACCTAGCGGGAGGGCCGGAAGAGCAGTACTTC	CASSGNLAGGPEEQYF
TRBV15	TRBJ1-2	NA	TRBD1	TGTGCCACCAGCAGAGCCTGGACAGGGACCAACTATGGCTACACCTTC	CATSRAWTGTNYGYTF
TRBV6-5	TRBJ2-1	NA	NA	TGTGCCAGCAGTATGGGCTTTGGCGTGGGAGATTTGTTCTTC	CASSMGFGVGDLFF
TRBV29-1	TRBJ1-1	few	TRBD1	TGCAGCGGTTCCCAGGGGGCGCTCCCTGAAGCTTTCTTT	CSGSQGALPEAFF
TRBV28	TRBJ2-1	NA	NA	TGTGCCACCGAATCGGATCGTACCTACAATGAGCAGTTCTTC	CATESDRTYNEQFF
TRBV7-2	TRBJ2-2	NA	NA	TGTGCCAGCAGGAACGGGCCCGGGGAGCTGTTTTTT	CASRNGPGELFF
TRBV2	TRBJ2-7	NA	NA	TGTGCCGGATTGACTATAGCCGAGCAGTACTTC	CAGLTIAEQYF
TRBV6-1	TRBJ2-1	NA	NA	TGTGCCAGCACCCCGAGGGAGAATGAGCAGTTCTTC	CASTPRENEQFF
TRBV6-5	TRBJ1-2	once	NA	TGTGCCAGCCTAACAGAGGCCAAAGGCTACACCTTC	CASLTEAKGYTF
TRBV30	TRBJ2-3	few	TRBD2	TGTGCCTGGAGCGGGAGGACTAGCGGGGCGACAGATACGCAGTATTTT	CAWSGRTSGATDTQYF
TRBV5-1	TRBJ2-2	once	NA	TGCGCCAGTCACCGGGGGAGTAGCACCGGGGAGCTGTTTTTT	CASHRGSSTGELFF